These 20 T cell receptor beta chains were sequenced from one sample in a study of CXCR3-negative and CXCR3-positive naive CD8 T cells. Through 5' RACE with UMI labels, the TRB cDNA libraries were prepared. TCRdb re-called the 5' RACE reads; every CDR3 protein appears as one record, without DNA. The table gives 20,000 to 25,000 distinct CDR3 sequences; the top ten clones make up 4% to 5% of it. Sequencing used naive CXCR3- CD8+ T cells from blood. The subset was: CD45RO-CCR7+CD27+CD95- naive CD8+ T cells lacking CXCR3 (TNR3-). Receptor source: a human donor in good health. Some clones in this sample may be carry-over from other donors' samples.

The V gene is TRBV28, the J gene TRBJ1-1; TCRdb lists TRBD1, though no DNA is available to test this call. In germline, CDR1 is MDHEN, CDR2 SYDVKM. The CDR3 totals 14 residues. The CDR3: CASSLGAGTTEAFF.

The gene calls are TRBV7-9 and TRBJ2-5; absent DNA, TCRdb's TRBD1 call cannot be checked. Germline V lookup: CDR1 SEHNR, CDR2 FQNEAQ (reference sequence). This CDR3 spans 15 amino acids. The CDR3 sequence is CASSSLLRGPETQYF.

The CDR3 spells CSAEAGGTDTQYF. V is TRBV29-1 and J is TRBJ2-3; as DNA is missing, the TRBD1 call by TCRdb cannot be tested. Germline V gives CDR1 SQVTM, CDR2 ANQGSEA. The CDR3 extends over 13 amino acids.

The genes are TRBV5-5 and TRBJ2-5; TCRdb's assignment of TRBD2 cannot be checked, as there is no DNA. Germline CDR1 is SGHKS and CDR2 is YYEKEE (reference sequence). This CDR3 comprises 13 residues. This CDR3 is CASEGPNQETQYF. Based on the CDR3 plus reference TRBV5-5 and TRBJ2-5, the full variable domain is DAGVTQSPTHLIKTRGQQVTLRCSPISGHKSVSWYQQVLGQGPQFIFQYYEKEERGRGNFPDRFSARQFPNYSSELNVNALLLGDSALYLCASEGPNQETQYFGPGTRLLVL.

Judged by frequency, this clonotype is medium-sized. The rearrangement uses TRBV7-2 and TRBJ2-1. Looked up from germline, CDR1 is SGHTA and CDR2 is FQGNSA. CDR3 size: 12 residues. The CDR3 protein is CASSFWLNEQFF.

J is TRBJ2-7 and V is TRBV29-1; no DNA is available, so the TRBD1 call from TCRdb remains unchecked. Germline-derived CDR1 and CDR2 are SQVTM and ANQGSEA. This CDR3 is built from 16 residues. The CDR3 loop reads CSVAPGDRGPYYEQCF.

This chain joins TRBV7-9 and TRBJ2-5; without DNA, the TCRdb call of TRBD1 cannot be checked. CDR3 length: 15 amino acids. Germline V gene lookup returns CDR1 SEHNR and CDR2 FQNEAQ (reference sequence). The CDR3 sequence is CASSLGGGEQETQYF.

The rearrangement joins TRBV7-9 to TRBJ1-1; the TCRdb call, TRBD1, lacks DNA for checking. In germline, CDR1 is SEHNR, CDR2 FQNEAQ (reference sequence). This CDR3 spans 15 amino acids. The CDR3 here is CASSRDRVGNTEAFF.

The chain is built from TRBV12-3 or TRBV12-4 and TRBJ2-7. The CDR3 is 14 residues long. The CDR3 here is CASTAGETLYEQYF.

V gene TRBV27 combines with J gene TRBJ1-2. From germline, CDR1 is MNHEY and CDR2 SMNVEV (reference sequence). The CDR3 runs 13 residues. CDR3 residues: CASTTQQNGGYTF.

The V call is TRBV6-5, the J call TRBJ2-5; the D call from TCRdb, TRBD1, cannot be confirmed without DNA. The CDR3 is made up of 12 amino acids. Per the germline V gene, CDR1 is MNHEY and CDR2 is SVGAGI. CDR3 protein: CASSSQGTAQYF.

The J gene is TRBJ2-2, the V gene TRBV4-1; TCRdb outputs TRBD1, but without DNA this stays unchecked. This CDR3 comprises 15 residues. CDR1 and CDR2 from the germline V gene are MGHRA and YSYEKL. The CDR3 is CASSHFTGGSGELFF.

CDR3 protein: CAGQTGPNEKLFF. The rearrangement links TRBV6-1 to TRBJ1-4; TCRdb returns TRBD1, unconfirmable since there is no DNA. The CDR3 totals 13 residues. Germline V gene sequence: CDR1 MNHNS, CDR2 SASEGT.

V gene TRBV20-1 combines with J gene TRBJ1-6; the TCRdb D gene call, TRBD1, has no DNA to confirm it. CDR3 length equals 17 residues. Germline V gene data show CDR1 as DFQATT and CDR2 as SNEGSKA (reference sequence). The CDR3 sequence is CSARDVGTGEYNSPLHF.

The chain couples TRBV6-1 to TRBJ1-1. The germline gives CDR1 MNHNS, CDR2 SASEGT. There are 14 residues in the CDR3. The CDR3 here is CASSEAVENTEAFF.

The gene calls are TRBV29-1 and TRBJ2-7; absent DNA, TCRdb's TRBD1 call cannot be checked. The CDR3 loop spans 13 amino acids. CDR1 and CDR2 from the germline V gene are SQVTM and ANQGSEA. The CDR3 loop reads CSALHGDIYEQYF.

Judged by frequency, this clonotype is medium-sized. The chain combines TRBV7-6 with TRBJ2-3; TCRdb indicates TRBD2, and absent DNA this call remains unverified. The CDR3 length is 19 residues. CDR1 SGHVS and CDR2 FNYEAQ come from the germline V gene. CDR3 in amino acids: CASSKLAGPGGTSTDTQYF.

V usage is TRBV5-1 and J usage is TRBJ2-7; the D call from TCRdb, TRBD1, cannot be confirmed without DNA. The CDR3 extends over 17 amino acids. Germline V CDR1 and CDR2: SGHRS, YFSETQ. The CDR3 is CASSLNLPGTGDSEQYF.

CDR3 sequence reads: CGTVFPGNIQYF. The J gene is TRBJ2-4, the V gene TRBV29-1; lacking DNA, the TRBD1 call made by TCRdb goes unchecked. Germline V CDR1 and CDR2: SQVTM, ANQGSEA. The CDR3 length is 12 residues.

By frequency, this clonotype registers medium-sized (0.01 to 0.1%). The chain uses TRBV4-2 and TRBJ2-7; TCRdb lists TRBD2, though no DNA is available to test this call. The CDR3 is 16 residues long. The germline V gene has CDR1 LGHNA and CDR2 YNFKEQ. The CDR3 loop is CASSQEFSGGSYEQYF.